This T cell receptor beta chain was identified in a study of Ad26.COV2.S vaccination and SARS-CoV-2 variants. At the level of the study: Administration of Ad26.COV2.S was intramuscular, either once or twice 56 days apart.

The ends were cut back, 6 bases at V and 5 bases at J, with 11 bases in the middle. The CDR3 is 14 amino acids. CDR1 is MNHEY, CDR2 SVGAGI, per germline. Of note for this clone: The antigen is not known.

The treatment here: roughly 20 received Ad26.COV2.S at low or high dose, single or two shots; about five received placebo; per-sample allocation not given. Sample collection was performed on day 63 after the first vaccine or placebo injection. Donation came from an adult in Boston who was aged 18-55 years. General study findings and limits: Vaccine recipients surpassed placebo recipients in spike-specific TCR breadth.

Profiled with immunoSEQ multiplex PCR; TCRdb holds only in-frame clones, not every one. Of about 400,000 clones listed, roughly four fifths were seen once; the top ten hold more than 7%. The rearrangement joins TRBV6-5 to TRBJ1-6, with D tentatively TRBD1 (5 bases). The sequencing used peripheral blood, collected in a trial of Ad26.COV2.S vaccine versus placebo. The TCR originated in a person between 18 and 59 years old who received the Ad26.COV2.S COVID-19 vaccine or a placebo. This CDR3 reads CASRGPGDNSPLHF. Here the CDR3 DNA reads TGTGCCAGCAGGGGGCCGGGGGATAATTCACCCCTCCACTTT.